The 27 T cell receptor beta chains below all came from one sample that was sequenced in a study of vaccination and CD4 T cells after COVID-19. Oncomine TCR Beta short-read sequencing was applied to DNA from cultured CD4+ T cells. A single record per CDR3 protein comes from TCRdb applying MiXCR to the PCR reads. Of approximately 7,400 distinct CDR3 sequences listed, roughly 70% are singletons. Described treatment: roughly 10-day PBMC culture with coronavirus spike peptide pools or control peptides (ViraFEST assay). These receptors have no known antigen. Sequencing was performed on CD4+ T cells from blood, cultured in vitro. These receptors were obtained from a human donor who had recovered from COVID-19.

The chain couples TRBV6-1 to TRBJ1-3; D is ambiguous. Germline V gives CDR1 MNHNS, CDR2 SASEGT. V was trimmed by 7 bases and J by 5 bases, leaving 21 bases between them. The CDR3 loop spans 16 amino acids. CDR3 in DNA: TGTGCCAGCATGAAGGCTCCGTCCCAGACGAGAAACACCATATATTTT. Translated, it gives CASMKAPSQTRNTIYF.

The chain has TRBV20-1 and TRBJ2-5; D is perhaps TRBD2 (5 bases). Trimming cost V 5 bases and J 0 bases, with 10 bases left between them. Germline loops: CDR1 DFQATT, CDR2 SNEGSKA (reference sequence). The CDR3 extends over 13 amino acids. The CDR3 bases are TGCAGTGCTGGCAGAGGGAACCAAGAGACCCAGTACTTC. It is translated as CSAGRGNQETQYF.

This clonotype showed up just a few times. The chain carries TRBV20-1 and TRBJ1-6, with TRBD1 matching over 7 bases. The germline CDR1 and CDR2 sequences are DFQATT and SNEGSKA (reference sequence). The CDR3 sequence is 13 residues long. The trim removed 3 bases at V and 8 bases at J, leaving 4 bases unmatched. CDR3 nucleotide sequence: TGCAGTGCTAGTAGCCAGGGGGATTCACCCCTCCACTTT. Its translation: CSASSQGDSPLHF.

This clonotype was observed a few times. V and J are TRBV7-2 and TRBJ2-1, with 12 bases identical to TRBD2. In germline, CDR1 is SGHTA, CDR2 FQGNSA. The CDR3 consists of 16 residues. The junction had 1 base not matched to a gene; V was cut back by 0 bases and J by 4 bases. The CDR3 region is CASSLAGTSGYNEQFF. The CDR3 nucleotides read TGTGCCAGCAGCTTAGCCGGGACTAGCGGGTACAATGAGCAGTTCTTC.

The chain links TRBV20-1 to TRBJ2-3; a possible D gene is TRBD1 (6 bases). Trimming removed 3 bases at V and 7 bases at J, with 26 bases between. The CDR3 extends over 17 amino acids. Germline CDR1 and CDR2: DFQATT and SNEGSKA (reference sequence). The CDR3 loop reads CSASKLIQGLPVHTQYF. The CDR3 nucleotides read TGCAGTGCTAGCAAATTAATACAGGGCCTTCCTGTACATACGCAGTATTTT.

The rearrangement uses TRBV7-9 and TRBJ1-1; D is undetermined. Trimming took 5 bases from V and 4 from J, leaving 14 bases between them. Germline CDR1 SEHNR, CDR2 FQNEAQ (reference sequence). There are 14 residues in the CDR3. CDR3 region: CASSPLVKSTEAFF. The CDR3 coding sequence is TGTGCCAGCAGCCCCCTTGTGAAAAGCACTGAAGCTTTCTTT.

The chain joins TRBV7-8 to TRBJ1-2; no clear D. Trimming shortened V by 1 base and J by 4 bases, and 10 bases separated the two germline ends. Germline-derived CDR1 and CDR2 are SGHVS and FQNEAQ. The length of the CDR3 is 14 residues. This CDR3 is CASSLGKSVYGYTF. Here the CDR3 DNA reads TGTGCCAGCAGCTTAGGCAAAAGCGTCTATGGCTACACCTTC. Filled out from reference TRBV7-8 and TRBJ1-2, the complete variable domain reads GAGVSQSPRYKVAKRGQDVALRCDPISGHVSLFWYQQALGQGPEFLTYFQNEAQLDKSGLPSDRFFAERPEGSVSTLKIQRTQQEDSAVYLCASSLGKSVYGYTFGSGTRLTVV.

The V gene is TRBV9, the J gene TRBJ1-5; a possible D gene is TRBD1 (6 bases). The CDR3 consists of 14 residues. The germline CDR1 and CDR2 sequences are SGDLS and YYNGEE. V was shortened by 4 bases and J by 5 bases, with 13 bases between the two germline ends. CDR3 in DNA: TGTGCCAGCAGCTTACAGGGTGGGGATCAGCCCCAGCATTTT. Its protein is CASSLQGGDQPQHF.

The J gene is TRBJ2-7, the V gene TRBV6-2 or TRBV6-3; TRBD1 is a possible D gene (6 bases). Germline V gives CDR1 MNHEY, CDR2 SVGEGT. Trimming cost V 8 bases and J 5 bases, with 16 bases left between them. The CDR3 is made up of 13 amino acids. CDR3 nucleotides: TGTGCCAGCGGCGTCCAGGGGAGCAACGAGCAGTACTTC. It is translated as CASGVQGSNEQYF.

The chain employs TRBV24-1 and TRBJ2-1; D call uncertain. This CDR3 has 14 amino acids. V was clipped by 0 bases and J by 3 bases, with 5 bases between them. Germline V gene data show CDR1 as KGHDR and CDR2 as SFDVKD. CDR3 sequence: CATSDLGVYNEQFF. The CDR3 coding sequence is TGTGCCACCAGTGATTTGGGCGTCTACAATGAGCAGTTCTTC.

The chain recombines TRBV2 with TRBJ2-3, with D uncertain. CDR1 SNHLY and CDR2 FYNNEI come from the germline V gene. The length of the CDR3 is 15 residues. Trimming removed 7 bases from V and 0 bases from J, with 14 bases in between. DNA of the CDR3: TGTGCCAGCACCCGGCCCCGATCTAGCACAGATACGCAGTATTTT. It encodes CASTRPRSSTDTQYF.

This chain joins TRBV28 and TRBJ1-2; D gene uncertain. Germline lookup yields CDR1 MDHEN and CDR2 SYDVKM. CDR3 length: 11 residues. The V and J ends lost 5 bases and 11 bases respectively, with 12 bases between them. This CDR3 is CASSLRGRYTF. DNA of the CDR3: TGTGCCAGCAGTCTCAGAGGCCGGTACACCTTC.

In its sample, this clonotype was seen a few times. The CDR3: CASSLAMATEAFF. Written as DNA, the CDR3 is TGTGCCAGCAGCTTAGCGATGGCGACTGAAGCTTTCTTT. The genes are TRBV7-9 and TRBJ1-1, with D unclear. Germline V gene lookup returns CDR1 SEHNR and CDR2 FQNEAQ (reference sequence). This CDR3 contains 13 residues. V was clipped by 0 bases and J by 5 bases, with 7 bases between them.

V and J are TRBV6-1 and TRBJ1-5; the D gene is possibly TRBD1 (6 bases). The CDR3 runs 16 residues. Trimming removed 6 bases from V and 6 bases from J, with 21 bases in between. Germline V gene data show CDR1 as MNHNS and CDR2 as SASEGT. CDR3 nucleotide sequence: TGTGCCAGCAGCGGATGGACGGGGGGGCGAGTTCAGCCCCAGCATTTT. This gives the protein CASSGWTGGRVQPQHF.

This chain uses TRBV25-1 with TRBJ2-3; no firm D call. V gave up 3 bases and J gave up 6 bases, with 13 bases separating them. The CDR3 covers 14 residues. The germline CDR1 and CDR2 sequences are MGHDK and SYGVNS. The CDR3 loop reads CASSDLMSSDTQYF. The DNA for the CDR3 is TGTGCCAGCAGTGATCTTATGTCGTCCGATACGCAGTATTTT.

The chain recombines TRBV6-1 with TRBJ2-1, with 10 bases aligning to TRBD2. The J segment lost 1 base and the V segment lost 5 bases, leaving 5 bases of the junction unmatched. Germline CDR1 is MNHNS and CDR2 is SASEGT. This CDR3 is built from 16 residues. This CDR3 reads CASSKLAGKSYNEQFF. For the CDR3, the DNA is TGTGCCAGCAGTAAACTAGCGGGAAAGTCCTACAATGAGCAGTTCTTC.

This clonotype has a handful of counts. The chain couples TRBV28 to TRBJ2-7; D is undetermined. CDR1 is MDHEN, CDR2 SYDVKM, per germline. V lost 5 bases to trimming and J lost 4 bases, with 12 bases between them. The CDR3 loop spans 13 amino acids. CDR3 in DNA: TGTGCCAGCAGTCCCGGCGGCAAATACGAGCAGTACTTC. Protein: CASSPGGKYEQYF.

Details on this clonotype: At one end the junction does not follow the germline gene, possibly because of a read error. This sequence joins TRBV11-2 and TRBJ2-7; unclear D gene. Germline assignment: CDR1 SGHAT and CDR2 FQNNGV. The CDR3 runs to 17 residues. CDR3 sequence (DNA): TGCGCCAGCAGCCAAGAGCTCTCTTCACTCGGGTCCTACGAGCAGTACTTC. It translates to CASSQELSSLGSYEQYF.

The chain uses TRBV10-3 and TRBJ1-5; the match to TRBD1 covers 10 bases. This CDR3 contains 14 residues. Germline lookup yields CDR1 ENHRY and CDR2 SYGVKD. The V gene end was trimmed by 6 bases and the J gene end by 2 bases; junction bases not matched to a gene: 1. The CDR3 loop reads CAIRGTGGNQPQHF. For the CDR3, the DNA is TGTGCCATCAGGGGGACAGGGGGCAATCAGCCCCAGCATTTT.

This clonotype rates as large. The genes are TRBV24-1 and TRBJ1-2, with a weak D call TRBD1 (5 bases). This CDR3 spans 14 amino acids. CDR1 is KGHDR, CDR2 SFDVKD, per germline. Trimming took 0 bases from V and 4 from J, leaving 8 bases between them. The CDR3 spells CATSDLSRVYGYTF. DNA for the CDR3: TGTGCCACCAGTGATTTGTCCAGGGTCTATGGCTACACCTTC.

This rearrangement joins TRBV4-3 to TRBJ1-6, with D uncertain. The V end was cut by 0 bases, the J end by 9 bases, with 15 bases between. There are 16 residues in the CDR3. Germline V lookup: CDR1 LGHNA, CDR2 YSLEER. The CDR3 reads CASSQERIGISSPLHF. The CDR3 DNA reads as TGCGCCAGCAGCCAAGAACGTATCGGGATATCTTCACCCCTCCACTTT.

By sample fraction, this clonotype is medium-sized. The chain recombines TRBV6-2 or TRBV6-3 with TRBJ1-1; tentatively, D is TRBD1 (5 bases). The germline V gene encodes CDR1 MNHEY and CDR2 SVGEGT. The CDR3 contains 12 residues. V lost 6 bases and J lost 10, with 15 bases in between. CDR3 in DNA: TGTGCCAGCAGAACCCCGGGGGGAGCAGCTTTCTTT. Translation gives CASRTPGGAAFF.

The genes are TRBV28 and TRBJ2-1; D not resolved. This CDR3 is 12 amino acids long. The germline V gene encodes CDR1 MDHEN and CDR2 SYDVKM. V was trimmed by 1 base and J by 7 bases, leaving 5 bases between them. The CDR3 region is CASSLLGNEQFF. CDR3 DNA: TGTGCCAGCAGTTTATTGGGAAATGAGCAGTTCTTC.

This clonotype was detected once. The rearrangement links TRBV27 to TRBJ1-2; D not resolved. The CDR3 is 14 amino acids. With 5 bases removed from V and 5 bases from J, the gap between germline ends came to 15 bases. Per the germline V gene, CDR1 is MNHEY and CDR2 is SMNVEV (reference sequence). The CDR3 spells CASSPQTSGYGYTF. The DNA of the CDR3 is TGTGCCAGCAGTCCTCAGACCAGTGGTTATGGCTACACCTTC.

This clonotype counts as medium-sized (0.01 to 0.1%). The CDR3 sequence is CASSEPAGEVFPTNYGYTF. CDR3 DNA: TGTGCCAGCAGTGAACCCGCAGGGGAAGTTTTTCCGACTAACTATGGCTACACCTTC. The chain combines TRBV6-1 with TRBJ1-2; D may be TRBD1 (6 bases). V lost 2 bases to trimming and J lost 0 bases, with 22 bases between them. Germline-derived CDR1 and CDR2 are MNHNS and SASEGT. This CDR3 is 19 amino acids long.

A few counts support this clonotype. V and J are TRBV4-2 and TRBJ2-3, with 10 bases lining up with TRBD2. CDR1 is LGHNA and CDR2 is YNFKEQ in the germline V gene. Trimming took 4 bases from V and 4 from J; bases not matched to a gene: 8. This CDR3 contains 16 residues. As DNA, the CDR3 is TGTGCCAGCAGCCGCCCTAGCGGGAGAAGGTCAGATACGCAGTATTTT. Translated: CASSRPSGRRSDTQYF.

The chain carries TRBV4-3 and TRBJ1-2; 11 bases map to TRBD1. This CDR3 region has 15 residues. CDR1 is LGHNA, CDR2 YSLEER, per germline. V dropped 8 bases and J dropped 6; count of bases not matched to a gene: 11. The DNA of the CDR3 is TGCGCCAGCGGATATACGGACAGGGGGCGGAATGGCTACACCTTC. Translated, it gives CASGYTDRGRNGYTF.